This TCR beta chain was captured by sequencing in a study of blood T cell repertoires in COVID-19. Trimming left V 6 bases short and J 2 bases short, with 17 bases between. The CDR3 is 15 amino acids. Looked up from germline, CDR1 is MNHEY and CDR2 is SMNVEV (reference sequence). In the original workflow: Nucleated cell number was recorded as an estimate derived from reference gene primer amplification. Sequencing was performed with immunoSEQ multiplex PCR; in TCRdb, only in-frame clones are kept and a portion is missing. V and J calls and clone size are given by that table; D and trimming were obtained from the DNA. The sample carries roughly 260,000 clones, 75% to 95% recorded once.

The specimen sequenced was peripheral blood. This clonotype was sampled from a person between 18 and 35 years old with COVID-19, enrolled during active disease. This chain links TRBV27 with TRBJ2-7; maybe TRBD2 (5 bases). DNA of the CDR3: TGTGCCAGCAGGCCCGGACTTGCTCCTCCCTACGAGCAGTACTTC. Translation: CASRPGLAPPYEQYF.